These 18 T cell receptor beta chains share one sample of origin, sequenced in a study of beta chain features in type 1 diabetes. Regarding the study as a whole: In all four CD4+ subsets, TCRB CDR3 length was significantly, moderately reduced in type 1 diabetes.

Investigators reverse transcribed all isolated RNA, so they sequenced expressed TCRB transcripts. TCRdb's table, derived via immunoSEQ multiplex PCR, lists solely in-frame clones and lacks some. The sample lists 600,000 to 700,000 clones, around 12% occurring once. Antigen specificity for these receptors is unknown. Sequencing was carried out using naive CD4+ T cells from blood. The receptors stem from a man aged 25-40 years with type 1 diabetes.

The rearrangement links TRBV7-2 to TRBJ1-5, with D possibly TRBD1 on 6 matching bases. V was pared by 1 base and J by 0 bases, with 10 bases between. The CDR3 length is 16 residues. Per the germline V gene, CDR1 is SGHTA and CDR2 is FQGNSA. The CDR3: CASSLVTGYSNQPQHF. CDR3 DNA sequence: TGTGCCAGCAGCTTAGTAACAGGGTATAGCAATCAGCCCCAGCATTTT.

Only a few counts were recorded for this clone. The rearrangement links TRBV5-1 to TRBJ2-7, with TRBD1 matching 9 bases. The CDR3 runs to 16 residues. Germline trimming cut 4 bases from V and 5 bases from J; bases unmatched to any gene: 13. Germline V gives CDR1 SGHRS, CDR2 YFSETQ. The CDR3 DNA reads TGCGCCAGCAGCCCCCCCGCCGGGACAGGGAGTCACGAGCAGTACTTC. Translation gives CASSPPAGTGSHEQYF.

This clone was seen a few times. The chain has TRBV18 and TRBJ2-7, with TRBD1 matching over 9 bases. This CDR3 is 13 amino acids long. After removal of 3 bases from V and 5 bases from J, the junction contained 2 bases not matched to a gene. CDR1 is KGHSH, CDR2 LQKENI, per germline. The CDR3 DNA sequence: TGTGCCAGCTCACCTGGGACAGGGAACGAGCAGTACTTC. The encoded protein is CASSPGTGNEQYF.

The genes are TRBV6-5 and TRBJ1-2; 10 bases match TRBD1. CDR3 length: 13 residues. V shed 7 bases, J shed 2 bases, and the junction held 1 base outside the gene matches. Germline V gene sequence: CDR1 MNHEY, CDR2 SVGAGI. CDR3 DNA: TGTGCCAGCACGACAGGGGGCAACTATGGCTACACCTTC. Its translation: CASTTGGNYGYTF.

The V gene is TRBV28, the J gene TRBJ2-7, with 9 positions matching TRBD1. Germline assignment: CDR1 MDHEN and CDR2 SYDVKM. Trimming at V came to 6 bases and at J to 2 bases, leaving 11 bases not matched to a gene. The CDR3 length is 16 residues. CDR3 nucleotide sequence: TGTGCCAGCAGCCCGGGAGGCACAGGGGGCACCTACGAGCAGTACTTC. It encodes CASSPGGTGGTYEQYF.

This clone was seen more than once but under ten times. The chain is built from TRBV5-1 and TRBJ2-7, with D perhaps matching TRBD1 (7 bases). Trimming removed 4 bases at V and 5 bases at J, with 13 bases between. The CDR3 consists of 13 residues. Germline V gives CDR1 SGHRS, CDR2 YFSETQ. The CDR3 nucleotides read TGCGCCAGCAGCAACCAGGGGGGAGACGAGCAGTACTTC. It translates to CASSNQGGDEQYF.

This clone was recorded a few times. The chain employs TRBV14 and TRBJ2-5, with 9 bases matching TRBD1. This CDR3 is built from 17 residues. V lost 0 bases, J lost 3 bases, and 8 bases stayed unmatched. In germline, CDR1 is SGHDN, CDR2 FVKESK. CDR3 region: CASSQDMGTGGEETQYF. The CDR3 region has the DNA TGTGCCAGCAGCCAAGATATGGGAACAGGGGGCGAAGAGACCCAGTACTTC.

This sequence joins TRBV7-9 and TRBJ2-3; maybe TRBD2 (6 bases). CDR1 SEHNR and CDR2 FQNEAQ come from the germline V gene (reference sequence). V lost 5 bases to trimming and J lost 0 bases, with 12 bases between them. This CDR3 is 15 amino acids long. CDR3: CASSRGTSSTDTQYF. The CDR3 DNA sequence: TGTGCCAGCAGCCGCGGGACGTCTAGCACAGATACGCAGTATTTT.

The chain uses TRBV7-2 and TRBJ2-7, with 8 bases matching TRBD1. The V segment lost 8 bases and the J segment 2 bases; nucleotides outside the gene matches: 2. Germline values: CDR1 SGHTA, CDR2 FQGNSA. This CDR3 is 12 amino acids long. The CDR3 is CASSRGPYEQYF. For the CDR3, the DNA is TGTGCCAGCTCCAGGGGGCCCTACGAGCAGTACTTC.

This clone came up a few times. The chain links TRBV7-2 to TRBJ2-5; D gene uncertain. Trimming removed 7 bases at V and 1 base at J, with 10 bases between. The CDR3 covers 13 residues. Germline loops: CDR1 SGHTA, CDR2 FQGNSA. CDR3 bases: TGTGCCAGCACATTGGGGTCCCAAGAGACCCAGTACTTC. Protein product: CASTLGSQETQYF.

The chain joins TRBV25-1 to TRBJ1-2; D call uncertain. The CDR3 is 14 amino acids. Germline CDR1 is MGHDK and CDR2 is SYGVNS. V was shortened by 2 bases and J by 7 bases, with 14 bases between the two germline ends. The CDR3 loop reads CASSELQVKGGYTF. As DNA, the CDR3 is TGTGCCAGCAGTGAACTCCAGGTTAAAGGTGGCTACACCTTC.

CDR3 amino acids: CASSEGTGLGNQPQHF. CDR3 in DNA: TGTGCCAGCAGTGAAGGGACAGGGCTGGGTAATCAGCCCCAGCATTTT. The V and J genes are TRBV6-1 and TRBJ1-5, with TRBD1 matching over 8 bases. The germline gives CDR1 MNHNS, CDR2 SASEGT. V lost 1 base and J lost 4; bases outside the gene matches: 6. The CDR3 has 16 residues.

V is TRBV6-5 and J is TRBJ2-3, with 7 bases aligning to TRBD2. J was trimmed by 4 bases and V by 6 bases; bases with no gene match: 1. The CDR3 covers 12 residues. Germline CDR1 reads MNHEY; CDR2 reads SVGAGI. The CDR3 loop is CASSRGADTQYF. For the CDR3, the DNA is TGTGCCAGCAGCCGGGGGGCAGATACGCAGTATTTT.

The chain recombines TRBV10-3 with TRBJ2-2, with D perhaps matching TRBD1 or TRBD2 (5 bases each). The CDR3 is 16 amino acids. Trimming cost V 4 bases and J 3 bases, with 15 bases left between them. Germline V gene data show CDR1 as ENHRY and CDR2 as SYGVKD. The CDR3 DNA reads TGTGCCATCAGTGCGCTTGGTCAGGGAGACACCGGGGAGCTGTTTTTT. Translation gives CAISALGQGDTGELFF.

This clone appeared a few times. The V gene is TRBV28, the J gene TRBJ2-7, with D possibly TRBD2 on 6 matching bases. The CDR3 is 13 amino acids. From germline, CDR1 is MDHEN and CDR2 SYDVKM. V was cut by 8 bases and J by 4 bases, with 15 bases left in between. The CDR3 is CASRAGLLYEQYF. CDR3 in DNA: TGTGCCAGCCGGGCGGGACTTTTATACGAGCAGTACTTC.

The chain carries TRBV4-3 and TRBJ2-7; D gene unclear. The CDR3 contains 14 residues. Trimming removed 3 bases from V and 6 bases from J, with 15 bases in between. CDR1 LGHNA and CDR2 YSLEER come from the germline V gene. CDR3 in amino acids: CASSQDLGLGEQYF. The CDR3 DNA is TGCGCCAGCAGCCAGGATTTAGGGTTGGGCGAGCAGTACTTC.

V gene TRBV4-2 combines with J gene TRBJ1-2; no definite D call. This CDR3 spans 15 amino acids. V lost 4 bases and J 1 base, leaving 13 bases between the germline ends. Germline CDR1 reads LGHNA; CDR2 reads YNFKEQ. The CDR3 reads CASSPEAVNNYGYTF. The CDR3 nucleotides are TGTGCCAGCAGCCCCGAGGCGGTTAATAACTATGGCTACACCTTC.

This chain joins TRBV18 and TRBJ2-6; D is unresolved. The germline V and J ends were trimmed by 3 bases and 0 bases, with 12 bases remaining between them. Looked up from germline, CDR1 is KGHSH and CDR2 is LQKENI. The CDR3 spans 17 residues. This CDR3 is CASSPSTASSGANVLTF. CDR3 in DNA: TGTGCCAGCTCACCGTCGACGGCAAGCTCTGGGGCCAACGTCCTGACTTTC.